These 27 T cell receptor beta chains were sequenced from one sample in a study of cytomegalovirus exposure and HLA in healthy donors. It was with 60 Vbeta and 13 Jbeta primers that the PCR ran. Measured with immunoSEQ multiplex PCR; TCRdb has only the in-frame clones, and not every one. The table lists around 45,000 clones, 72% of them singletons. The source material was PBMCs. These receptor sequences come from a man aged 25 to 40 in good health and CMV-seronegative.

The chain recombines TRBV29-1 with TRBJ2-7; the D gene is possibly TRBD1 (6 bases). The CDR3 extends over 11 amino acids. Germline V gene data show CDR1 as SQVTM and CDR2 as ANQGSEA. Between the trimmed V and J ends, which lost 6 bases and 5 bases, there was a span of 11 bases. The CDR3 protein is CSVLTGNEQYF. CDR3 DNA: TGCAGCGTGCTGACAGGAAACGAGCAGTACTTC.

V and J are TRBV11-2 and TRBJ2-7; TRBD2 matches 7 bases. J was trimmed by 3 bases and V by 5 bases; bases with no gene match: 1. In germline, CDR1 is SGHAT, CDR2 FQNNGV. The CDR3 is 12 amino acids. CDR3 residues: CASSGEGYEQYF. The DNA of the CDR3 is TGTGCCAGCAGCGGGGAGGGCTACGAGCAGTACTTC.

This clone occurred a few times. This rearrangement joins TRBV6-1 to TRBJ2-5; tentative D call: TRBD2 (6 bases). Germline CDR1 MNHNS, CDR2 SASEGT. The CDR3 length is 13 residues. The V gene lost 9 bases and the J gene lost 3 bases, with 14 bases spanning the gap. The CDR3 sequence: CASNKLAEETQYF. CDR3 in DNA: TGTGCCAGTAACAAACTAGCCGAAGAGACCCAGTACTTC.

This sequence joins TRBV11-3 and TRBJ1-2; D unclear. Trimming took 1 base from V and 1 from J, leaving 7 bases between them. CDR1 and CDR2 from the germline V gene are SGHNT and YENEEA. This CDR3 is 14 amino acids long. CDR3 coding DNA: TGTGCCAGCAGCTTAGGTGGGCTTAACTATGGCTACACCTTC. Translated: CASSLGGLNYGYTF.

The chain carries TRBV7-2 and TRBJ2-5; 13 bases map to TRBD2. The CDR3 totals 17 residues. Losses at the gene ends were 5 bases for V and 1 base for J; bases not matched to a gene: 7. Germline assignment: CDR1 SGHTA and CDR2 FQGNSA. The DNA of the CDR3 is TGTGCCAGCAGCCCAGGGACTAGCGGGAACCGCCAAGAGACCCAGTACTTC. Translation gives CASSPGTSGNRQETQYF.

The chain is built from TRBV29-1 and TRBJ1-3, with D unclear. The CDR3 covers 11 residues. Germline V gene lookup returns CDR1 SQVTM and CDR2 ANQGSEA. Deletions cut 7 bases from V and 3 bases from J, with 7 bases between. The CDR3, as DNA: TGCAGCGGACAAGTTGGAAACACCATATATTTT. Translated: CSGQVGNTIYF.

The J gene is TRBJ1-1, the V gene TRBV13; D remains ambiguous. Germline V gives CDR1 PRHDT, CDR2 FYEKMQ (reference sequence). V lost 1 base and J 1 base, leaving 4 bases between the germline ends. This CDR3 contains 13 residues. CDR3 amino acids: CASSLASNTEAFF. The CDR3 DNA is TGTGCCAGCAGCTTAGCATCGAACACTGAAGCTTTCTTT.

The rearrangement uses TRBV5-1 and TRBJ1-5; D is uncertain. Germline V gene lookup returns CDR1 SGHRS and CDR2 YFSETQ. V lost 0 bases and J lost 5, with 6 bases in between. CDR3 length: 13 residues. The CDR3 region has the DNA TGCGCCAGCAGCTTGGACGGTTATCAGCCCCAGCATTTT. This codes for CASSLDGYQPQHF. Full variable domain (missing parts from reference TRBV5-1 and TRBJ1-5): KAGVTQTPRYLIKTRGQQVTLSCSPISGHRSVSWYQQTPGQGLQFLFEYFSETQRNKGNFPGRFSGRQFSNSRSEMNVSTLELGDSALYLCASSLDGYQPQHFGDGTRLSIL.

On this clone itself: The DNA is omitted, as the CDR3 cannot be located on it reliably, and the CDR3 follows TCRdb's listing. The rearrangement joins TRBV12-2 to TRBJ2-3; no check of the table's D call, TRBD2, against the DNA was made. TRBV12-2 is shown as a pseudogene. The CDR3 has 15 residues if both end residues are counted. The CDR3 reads CASRLFAGGTDTQYF.

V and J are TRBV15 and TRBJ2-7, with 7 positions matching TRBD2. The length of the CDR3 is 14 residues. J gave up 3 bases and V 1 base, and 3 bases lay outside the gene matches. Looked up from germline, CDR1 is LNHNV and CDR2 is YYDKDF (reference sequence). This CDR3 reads CATSRGAGDYEQYF. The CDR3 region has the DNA TGTGCCACCAGCAGAGGGGCGGGAGACTACGAGCAGTACTTC.

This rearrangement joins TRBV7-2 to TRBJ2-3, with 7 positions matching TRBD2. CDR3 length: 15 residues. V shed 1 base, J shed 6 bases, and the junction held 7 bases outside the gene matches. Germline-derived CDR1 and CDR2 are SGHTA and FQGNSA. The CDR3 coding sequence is TGTGCCAGCAGCTTAGTGGCCCGCGGGGGTGATACGCAGTATTTT. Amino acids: CASSLVARGGDTQYF.

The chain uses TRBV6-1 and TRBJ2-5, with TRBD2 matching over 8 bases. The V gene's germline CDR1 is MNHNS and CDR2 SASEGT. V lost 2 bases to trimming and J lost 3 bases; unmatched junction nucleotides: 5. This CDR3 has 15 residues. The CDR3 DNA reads TGTGCCAGCAGTGAAATCGCGGGAGGTAAAGAGACCCAGTACTTC. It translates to CASSEIAGGKETQYF.

CDR3 bases: TGCGCCAGCAGCCAAGTACCAGGGCAACTAGCCAAAAACATTCAGTACTTC. Translation: CASSQVPGQLAKNIQYF. The gene calls are TRBV4-1 and TRBJ2-4; tentative D call: TRBD1 (5 bases). V shed 1 base and J shed 0 bases, with 13 bases lying between them. The CDR3 sequence is 17 residues long. Germline values: CDR1 MGHRA, CDR2 YSYEKL.

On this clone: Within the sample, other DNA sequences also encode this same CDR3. CDR3 sequence: CASSLAGGYTEAFF. DNA of the CDR3: TGCGCCAGCAGCTTGGCCGGAGGGTATACTGAAGCTTTCTTT. The V call is TRBV5-1, the J call TRBJ1-1, with D uncertain. The germline V and J ends were trimmed by 0 bases and 5 bases, with 11 bases remaining between them. The CDR3 sequence is 14 residues long. Germline V gene lookup returns CDR1 SGHRS and CDR2 YFSETQ.

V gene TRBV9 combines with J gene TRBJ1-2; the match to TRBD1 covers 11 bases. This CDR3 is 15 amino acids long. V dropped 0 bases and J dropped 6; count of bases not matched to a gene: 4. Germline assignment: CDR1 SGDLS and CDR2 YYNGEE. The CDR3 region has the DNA TGTGCCAGCAGCGTAGAGGGGGACAGGGGGGATGGCTACACCTTC. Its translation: CASSVEGDRGDGYTF.

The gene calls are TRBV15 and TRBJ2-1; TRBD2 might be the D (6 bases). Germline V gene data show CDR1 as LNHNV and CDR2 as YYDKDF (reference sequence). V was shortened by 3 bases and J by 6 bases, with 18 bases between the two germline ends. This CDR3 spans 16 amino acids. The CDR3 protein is CATSRGSGLSGNEQFF. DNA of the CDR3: TGTGCCACCAGCAGGGGCTCGGGACTCTCCGGCAATGAGCAGTTCTTC.

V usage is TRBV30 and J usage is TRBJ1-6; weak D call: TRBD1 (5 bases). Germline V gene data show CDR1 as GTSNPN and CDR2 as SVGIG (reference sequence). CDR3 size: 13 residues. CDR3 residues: CASLWGLNSPLHF. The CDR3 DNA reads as TGTGCATCCCTCTGGGGCCTTAATTCACCCCTCCACTTT.

CDR3 residues: CAWRRQGAGYQPQHF. CDR3 nucleotide sequence: TGTGCCTGGCGGAGGCAGGGGGCGGGTTATCAGCCCCAGCATTTT. V gene TRBV30 combines with J gene TRBJ1-5; 8 bases line up with TRBD1. CDR1 is GTSNPN, CDR2 SVGIG, per germline (reference sequence). The CDR3 totals 15 residues. V was clipped by 5 bases and J by 5 bases; unmatched bases: 11.

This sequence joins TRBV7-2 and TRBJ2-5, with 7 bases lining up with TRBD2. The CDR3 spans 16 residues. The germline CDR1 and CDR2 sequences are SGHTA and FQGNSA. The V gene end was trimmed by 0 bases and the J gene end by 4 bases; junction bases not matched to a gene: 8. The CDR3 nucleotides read TGTGCCAGCAGCTTAGCTGCGGGAGTAAGTTTAGAGACCCAGTACTTC. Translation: CASSLAAGVSLETQYF.

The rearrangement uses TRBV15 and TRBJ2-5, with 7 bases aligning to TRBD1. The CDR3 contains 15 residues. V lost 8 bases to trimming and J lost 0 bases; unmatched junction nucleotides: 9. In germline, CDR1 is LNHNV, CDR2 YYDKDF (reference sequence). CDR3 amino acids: CATQPGQRDQETQYF. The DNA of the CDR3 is TGTGCCACCCAACCGGGACAGAGAGACCAAGAGACCCAGTACTTC.

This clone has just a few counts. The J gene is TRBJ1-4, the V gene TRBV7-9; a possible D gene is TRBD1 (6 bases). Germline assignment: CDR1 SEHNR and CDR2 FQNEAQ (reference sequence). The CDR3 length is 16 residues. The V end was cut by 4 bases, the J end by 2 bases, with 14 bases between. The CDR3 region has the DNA TGTGCCAGCAGCTCATACAGGGTACCGACTAATGAAAAACTGTTTTTT. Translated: CASSSYRVPTNEKLFF.

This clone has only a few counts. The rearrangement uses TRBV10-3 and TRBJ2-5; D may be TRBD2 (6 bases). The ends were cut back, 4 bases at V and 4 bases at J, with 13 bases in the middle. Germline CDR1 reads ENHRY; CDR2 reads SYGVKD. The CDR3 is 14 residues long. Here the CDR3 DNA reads TGTGCCATCAGTGTGGGGGGACTGTCAGAGACCCAGTACTTC. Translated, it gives CAISVGGLSETQYF.

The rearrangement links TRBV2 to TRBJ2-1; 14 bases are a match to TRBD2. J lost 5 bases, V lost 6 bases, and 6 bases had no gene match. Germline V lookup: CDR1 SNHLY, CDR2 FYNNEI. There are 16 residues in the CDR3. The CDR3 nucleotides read TGTGCCAGCAGCTCTCCGGGACTAGCGGGAGACAATGAGCAGTTCTTC. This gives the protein CASSSPGLAGDNEQFF.

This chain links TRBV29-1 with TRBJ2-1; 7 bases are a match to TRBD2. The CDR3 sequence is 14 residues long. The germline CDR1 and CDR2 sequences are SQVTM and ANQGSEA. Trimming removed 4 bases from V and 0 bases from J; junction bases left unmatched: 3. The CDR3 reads CSVAGGSSYNEQFF. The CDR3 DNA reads TGCAGCGTTGCGGGAGGTAGCTCCTACAATGAGCAGTTCTTC.

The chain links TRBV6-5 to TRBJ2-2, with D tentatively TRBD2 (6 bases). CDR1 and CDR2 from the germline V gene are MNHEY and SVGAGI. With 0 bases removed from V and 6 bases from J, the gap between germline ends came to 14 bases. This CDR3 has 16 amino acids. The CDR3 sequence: CASSYSSGLRAGELFF. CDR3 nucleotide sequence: TGTGCCAGCAGTTACTCTTCGGGACTCCGGGCCGGGGAGCTGTTTTTT.

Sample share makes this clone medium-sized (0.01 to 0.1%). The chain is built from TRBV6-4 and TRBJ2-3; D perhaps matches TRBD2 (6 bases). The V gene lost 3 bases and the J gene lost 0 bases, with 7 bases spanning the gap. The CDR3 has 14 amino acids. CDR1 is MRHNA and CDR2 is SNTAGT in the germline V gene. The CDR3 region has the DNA TGTGCCAGCAGTGAGGAGGGAAGCACAGATACGCAGTATTTT. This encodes CASSEEGSTDTQYF.

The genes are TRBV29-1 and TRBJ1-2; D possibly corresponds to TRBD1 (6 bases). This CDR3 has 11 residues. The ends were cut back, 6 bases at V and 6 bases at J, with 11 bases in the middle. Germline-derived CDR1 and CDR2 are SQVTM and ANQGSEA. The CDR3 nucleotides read TGCAGCGTGAGACAGGTCGATGGCTACACCTTC. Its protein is CSVRQVDGYTF.